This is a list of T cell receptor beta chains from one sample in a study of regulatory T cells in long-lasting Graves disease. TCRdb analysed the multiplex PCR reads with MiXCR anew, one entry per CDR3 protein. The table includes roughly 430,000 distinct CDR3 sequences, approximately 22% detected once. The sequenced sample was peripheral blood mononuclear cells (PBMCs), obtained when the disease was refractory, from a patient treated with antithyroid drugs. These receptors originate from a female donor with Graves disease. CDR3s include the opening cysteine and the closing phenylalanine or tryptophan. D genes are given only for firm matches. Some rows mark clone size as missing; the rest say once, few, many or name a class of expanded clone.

CDR3: CASSRGEGSSYEQYF; DNA: TGTGCCAGCTCACGGGGGGAGGGTTCCTCCTACGAGCAGTACTTC; length: 15; V: TRBV18; D: TRBD2; J: TRBJ2-7; size: few
CDR3: CASSSGQFDEKLFF; DNA: TGTGCCAGCAGTTCGGGACAGTTTGATGAAAAACTGTTTTTT; length: 14; V: TRBV28; D: TRBD1; J: TRBJ1-4; size: NA
CDR3: CASSPALQETQYF; DNA: TGTGCCAGCAGTCCAGCGCTTCAAGAGACCCAGTACTTC; length: 13; V: TRBV28; D: NA; J: TRBJ2-5; size: many
CDR3: CASVRQTTNTGELFF; DNA: TGTGCCAGCGTACGGCAGACCACGAACACCGGGGAGCTGTTTTTT; length: 15; V: TRBV7-6; D: NA; J: TRBJ2-2; size: few
CDR3: CASWGIAGNEQFF; DNA: TGCGCCAGCTGGGGAATAGCGGGGAATGAGCAGTTCTTC; length: 13; V: TRBV5-1; D: TRBD2; J: TRBJ2-1; size: NA
CDR3: CATNIAGKGHNEQFF; DNA: TGTGCCACCAATATAGCGGGAAAAGGCCACAATGAGCAGTTCTTC; length: 15; V: TRBV25-1; D: TRBD2; J: TRBJ2-1; size: NA
CDR3: CASSEQAGAYEQYF; DNA: TGTGCCAGCAGTGAACAGGCAGGGGCCTACGAGCAGTACTTC; length: 14; V: TRBV2; D: NA; J: TRBJ2-7; size: many
CDR3: CASSYKGQGRSGANVLTF; DNA: TGTGCCAGCAGTTACAAGGGACAGGGTCGTTCTGGGGCCAACGTCCTGACTTTC; length: 18; V: TRBV6-5; D: TRBD1; J: TRBJ2-6; size: many
CDR3: CASSLYGLAAAPSPYNEQFF; DNA: TGTGCCAGCAGCTTATATGGACTAGCGGCAGCCCCTTCCCCGTACAATGAGCAGTTCTTC; length: 20; V: TRBV7-3; D: TRBD2; J: TRBJ2-1; size: NA
CDR3: CSASPTGHFYEQYF; DNA: TGCAGTGCTAGTCCCACAGGGCATTTTTACGAGCAGTACTTC; length: 14; V: TRBV20-1; D: NA; J: TRBJ2-7; size: NA
CDR3: CSAWTSGSSYEQYF; DNA: TGCAGTGCTTGGACTAGCGGGAGCTCCTACGAGCAGTACTTC; length: 14; V: TRBV20-1; D: TRBD2; J: TRBJ2-7; size: NA
CDR3: CASSLVHGMQETQYF; DNA: TGTGCCAGCAGCTTAGTTCACGGGATGCAAGAGACCCAGTACTTC; length: 15; V: TRBV7-2; D: NA; J: TRBJ2-5; size: many
CDR3: CASSPTAGTGAYEQYF; DNA: TGTGCCAGCAGCCCCACGGCGGGGACAGGTGCCTACGAGCAGTACTTC; length: 16; V: TRBV5-6; D: TRBD1; J: TRBJ2-7; size: NA
CDR3: CASSTPGQRYQETQYF; DNA: TGTGCCAGCAGTACCCCGGGACAGAGGTACCAAGAGACCCAGTACTTC; length: 16; V: TRBV6-1; D: TRBD1; J: TRBJ2-5; size: many
CDR3: CASARQGFNQPQHF; DNA: TGTGCCAGCGCCAGACAGGGTTTCAATCAGCCCCAGCATTTT; length: 14; V: TRBV2; D: TRBD1; J: TRBJ1-5; size: many
CDR3: CASSIGTFYEQYF; DNA: TGTGCCAGTAGTATAGGCACCTTCTACGAGCAGTACTTC; length: 13; V: TRBV19; D: NA; J: TRBJ2-7; size: few
CDR3: CSASRWEFTGELFF; DNA: TGCAGTGCTAGTCGGTGGGAGTTCACCGGGGAGCTGTTTTTT; length: 14; V: TRBV20-1; D: NA; J: TRBJ2-2; size: NA
CDR3: CASSRTPNTGELFF; DNA: TGTGCCAGCAGCCGGACACCTAACACCGGGGAGCTGTTTTTT; length: 14; V: TRBV7-9; D: NA; J: TRBJ2-2; size: NA
CDR3: CATSDPGLAGGPGTGELFF; DNA: TGTGCCACCAGTGATCCGGGACTAGCGGGAGGGCCGGGCACCGGGGAGCTGTTTTTT; length: 19; V: TRBV24-1; D: TRBD2; J: TRBJ2-2; size: NA
CDR3: CASQLAGSSEQYF; DNA: TGTGCCAGCCAGCTAGCGGGGTCCTCGGAGCAGTACTTC; length: 13; V: TRBV12-3/TRBV12-4; D: TRBD2; J: TRBJ2-7; size: many
CDR3: CASSEALRTGVYQPQHF; DNA: TGTGCCAGCAGTGAAGCGCTTCGGACAGGGGTTTATCAGCCCCAGCATTTT; length: 17; V: TRBV2; D: TRBD1; J: TRBJ1-5; size: many
CDR3: CSARRTSYQETQYF; DNA: TGCAGTGCTCGACGGACGTCGTACCAAGAGACCCAGTACTTC; length: 14; V: TRBV20-1; D: NA; J: TRBJ2-5; size: NA
CDR3: CASRPRGVPYEQYF; DNA: TGTGCCAGCAGACCACGTGGCGTGCCCTACGAGCAGTACTTC; length: 14; V: TRBV28; D: NA; J: TRBJ2-7; size: many
CDR3: CASSMRATDTQYF; DNA: TGTGCCAGCAGCATGAGGGCCACAGATACGCAGTATTTT; length: 13; V: TRBV7-2; D: NA; J: TRBJ2-3; size: NA
CDR3: CASSRAGTNYGYTF; DNA: TGTGCCAGCAGCCGGGCAGGGACCAACTATGGCTACACCTTC; length: 14; V: TRBV7-9; D: NA; J: TRBJ1-2; size: NA
CDR3: CASRNQLAGEETQYF; DNA: TGTGCCAGCAGGAACCAACTAGCGGGAGAGGAGACCCAGTACTTC; length: 15; V: TRBV12-3/TRBV12-4; D: TRBD2; J: TRBJ2-5; size: NA
CDR3: CASSSDNRVLWETQYF; DNA: TGTGCCAGCAGTTCGGATAACAGGGTCCTCTGGGAGACCCAGTACTTC; length: 16; V: TRBV28; D: NA; J: TRBJ2-5; size: many
CDR3: CASSQRDFEQFF; DNA: TGTGCCAGCAGCCAGCGGGATTTTGAGCAGTTCTTC; length: 12; V: TRBV3-1; D: NA; J: TRBJ2-1; size: NA
CDR3: CAWSLWDTEAFF; DNA: TGTGCCTGGAGTCTTTGGGACACTGAAGCTTTCTTT; length: 12; V: TRBV30; D: NA; J: TRBJ1-1; size: many
CDR3: CASTPLGTSKETQYF; DNA: TGTGCCAGCACCCCTCTTGGGACTAGCAAAGAGACCCAGTACTTC; length: 15; V: TRBV12-3/TRBV12-4; D: TRBD2; J: TRBJ2-5; size: many
CDR3: CASSQAPGDDGYTF; DNA: TGCGCCAGCAGCCAAGCCCCCGGGGACGATGGCTACACCTTC; length: 14; V: TRBV4-1; D: NA; J: TRBJ1-2; size: few
CDR3: CASSLQPGTEQYF; DNA: TGTGCCAGCAGTCTCCAACCCGGGACAGAGCAGTACTTC; length: 13; V: TRBV28; D: NA; J: TRBJ2-7; size: many
CDR3: CASSYSSLAESYEQYF; DNA: TGTGCCAGCAGTTACTCGAGCCTAGCGGAGTCCTACGAGCAGTACTTC; length: 16; V: TRBV6-5; D: TRBD2; J: TRBJ2-7; size: many
CDR3: CSAKAGGGGAEQYF; DNA: TGCAGTGCTAAGGCGGGGGGAGGCGGTGCCGAGCAGTACTTC; length: 14; V: TRBV20-1; D: TRBD2; J: TRBJ2-7; size: NA
CDR3: CSAAGTAREQYF; DNA: TGCAGTGCGGCGGGGACAGCTCGGGAGCAGTACTTC; length: 12; V: TRBV20-1; D: NA; J: TRBJ2-7; size: NA
CDR3: CASSPADTAYEQYF; DNA: TGCGCCAGCAGCCCGGCGGACACCGCCTACGAGCAGTACTTC; length: 14; V: TRBV5-1; D: NA; J: TRBJ2-7; size: few
CDR3: CASSADRGLNQPQHF; DNA: TGTGCCAGCAGTGCCGACAGGGGGCTGAATCAGCCCCAGCATTTT; length: 15; V: TRBV6-1; D: TRBD1; J: TRBJ1-5; size: NA
CDR3: CASTLWGGRVKNIQYF; DNA: TGTGCCAGCACCCTCTGGGGCGGGAGGGTGAAAAACATTCAGTACTTC; length: 16; V: TRBV7-9; D: TRBD2; J: TRBJ2-4; size: NA
CDR3: CASSRAGGSYEQYF; DNA: TGTGCCAGCAGTAGAGCGGGAGGTTCCTACGAGCAGTACTTC; length: 14; V: TRBV12-3/TRBV12-4; D: TRBD2; J: TRBJ2-7; size: many
CDR3: CSAPHSGMTFGEQYF; DNA: TGCAGTGCTCCTCATAGCGGGATGACGTTCGGGGAGCAGTACTTC; length: 15; V: TRBV20-1; D: TRBD2; J: TRBJ2-7; size: many
CDR3: CSAKGGVLNTEAFF; DNA: TGCAGTGCTAAAGGGGGAGTCTTGAACACTGAAGCTTTCTTT; length: 14; V: TRBV20-1; D: NA; J: TRBJ1-1; size: few
CDR3: CASSEEDGHGKLFF; DNA: TGTGCCAGCAGTGAAGAGGACGGCCACGGGAAACTGTTTTTT; length: 14; V: TRBV6-1; D: NA; J: TRBJ1-4; size: many
CDR3: CASSGGTGNNEKLFF; DNA: TGTGCCAGCAGTGGCGGGACAGGAAATAATGAAAAACTGTTTTTT; length: 15; V: TRBV2; D: TRBD1; J: TRBJ1-4; size: NA
CDR3: CASSEARGIYNEQFF; DNA: TGTGCCAGCAGTGAGGCCAGGGGGATCTACAATGAGCAGTTCTTC; length: 15; V: TRBV2; D: TRBD1; J: TRBJ2-1; size: many
CDR3: CSARMGSNQPQHF; DNA: TGCAGTGCTAGAATGGGCTCTAATCAGCCCCAGCATTTT; length: 13; V: TRBV20-1; D: NA; J: TRBJ1-5; size: NA
CDR3: CASSSGAGGTQYF; DNA: TGTGCCAGCAGCTCCGGAGCGGGCGGGACCCAGTACTTC; length: 13; V: TRBV7-3; D: NA; J: TRBJ2-5; size: many
CDR3: CASKEGGQMGSPLHF; DNA: TGTGCCAGCAAGGAAGGGGGCCAGATGGGTTCACCCCTCCACTTT; length: 15; V: TRBV12-3/TRBV12-4; D: TRBD1; J: TRBJ1-6; size: many
CDR3: CAILPVGGFQETQYF; DNA: TGTGCCATCCTCCCCGTGGGGGGCTTCCAAGAGACCCAGTACTTC; length: 15; V: TRBV2; D: NA; J: TRBJ2-5; size: many
CDR3: CASSFLDNEQFF; DNA: TGTGCCAGCAGTTTCCTCGACAATGAGCAGTTCTTC; length: 12; V: TRBV28; D: NA; J: TRBJ2-1; size: NA
CDR3: CASSFTSGRETQYF; DNA: TGTGCCAGCAGCTTTACTAGCGGGAGGGAGACCCAGTACTTC; length: 14; V: TRBV11-2; D: TRBD2; J: TRBJ2-5; size: NA
CDR3: CSVGRQGSSGANVLTF; DNA: TGCAGCGTTGGGAGACAGGGATCCTCTGGGGCCAACGTCCTGACTTTC; length: 16; V: TRBV29-1; D: TRBD1; J: TRBJ2-6; size: few
CDR3: CASTRGQDGIYEQYF; DNA: TGTGCCAGCACCAGGGGACAGGACGGTATCTACGAGCAGTACTTC; length: 15; V: TRBV13; D: TRBD1; J: TRBJ2-7; size: many
CDR3: CASSLVAGGDFNEQFF; DNA: TGTGCCAGCAGCTTAGTCGCGGGAGGGGATTTTAATGAGCAGTTCTTC; length: 16; V: TRBV7-3; D: TRBD2; J: TRBJ2-1; size: NA
CDR3: CASSYSVYREEKHGYTF; DNA: TGTGCCAGCAGTTACTCGGTCTATCGGGAGGAAAAACATGGCTACACCTTC; length: 17; V: TRBV6-5; D: NA; J: TRBJ1-2; size: few
CDR3: CASSVLPGELFF; DNA: TGTGCCAGCAGCGTACTGCCGGGGGAGCTGTTTTTT; length: 12; V: TRBV9; D: NA; J: TRBJ2-2; size: NA
CDR3: CASRQGLGTQYF; DNA: TGTGCCAGCAGACAGGGGTTAGGGACCCAGTACTTC; length: 12; V: TRBV27; D: TRBD1; J: TRBJ2-5; size: many
CDR3: CSVGGTSGNYYEQYF; DNA: TGCAGCGTTGGGGGGACTAGCGGGAATTACTACGAGCAGTACTTC; length: 15; V: TRBV29-1; D: TRBD2; J: TRBJ2-7; size: NA
CDR3: CASSTTDRDPYNEQFF; DNA: TGTGCCAGCAGTACCACAGACAGGGACCCCTACAATGAGCAGTTCTTC; length: 16; V: TRBV28; D: TRBD1; J: TRBJ2-1; size: many
CDR3: CASRVAGVGTGELFF; DNA: TGTGCCAGCAGGGTAGCGGGAGTCGGCACCGGGGAGCTGTTTTTT; length: 15; V: TRBV5-4; D: TRBD2; J: TRBJ2-2; size: few